What follows are 27 T cell receptor beta chains derived from one specimen sequenced in a study of blood T cell repertoires in COVID-19. Libraries were prepared by immunoSEQ multiplex PCR; TCRdb keeps only in-frame clonotypes and omits some of them. The table records 78,000 or so clones, approximately 89% of them present only once. Sequenced: peripheral blood. The receptors here all came from a man aged 50-59 years with active or convalescent COVID-19.

J is TRBJ2-5 and V is TRBV2; TRBD2 agrees at 7 bases. The CDR3 extends over 12 amino acids. Germline V gives CDR1 SNHLY, CDR2 FYNNEI. V was clipped by 4 bases and J by 4 bases; unmatched bases: 0. The CDR3 DNA reads as TGTGCCAGCAGTGCGGGGGGAGAGACCCAGTACTTC. This encodes CASSAGGETQYF.

This clone appeared a few times. The gene calls are TRBV28 and TRBJ2-7; D unclear. Trimming shortened V by 6 bases and J by 2 bases, and 11 bases separated the two germline ends. CDR3 length: 13 residues. Germline values: CDR1 MDHEN, CDR2 SYDVKM. The CDR3 coding sequence is TGTGCCAGCAGCCGGTTGGTCCCCTACGAGCAGTACGTC. It specifies CASSRLVPYEQYV.

The V gene is TRBV7-9, the J gene TRBJ2-5; 7 nucleotides match TRBD2. CDR1 is SEHNR and CDR2 is FQNEAQ in the germline V gene (reference sequence). The V segment lost 2 bases and the J segment 5 bases; nucleotides outside the gene matches: 2. CDR3 length equals 13 residues. CDR3 protein: CASSLSGDETQYF. For the CDR3, the DNA is TGTGCCAGCAGCTTAAGCGGGGATGAGACCCAGTACTTC. The full variable domain, in which reference TRBV7-9 and TRBJ2-5 provide the parts outside the CDR3, is DTGVSQNPRHKITKRGQNVTFRCDPISEHNRLYWYRQTLGQGPEFLTYFQNEAQLEKSRLLSDRFSAERPKGSFSTLEIQRTEQGDSAMYLCASSLSGDETQYFGPGTRLLVL.

The chain is built from TRBV5-6 and TRBJ2-1; D is uncertain. From germline, CDR1 is SGHDT and CDR2 YYEEEE. The CDR3 has 14 amino acids. Trimming left V 5 bases short and J 0 bases short, with 9 bases between. The chain's CDR3 is CASRQTHSYNEQFF. In DNA, the CDR3 is TGTGCCAGCAGACAGACACACTCCTACAATGAGCAGTTCTTC.

The chain couples TRBV11-2 to TRBJ1-1; D remains unclear. The ends were cut back, 2 bases at V and 2 bases at J, with 6 bases in the middle. Germline V CDR1 and CDR2: SGHAT, FQNNGV. The CDR3 is 13 amino acids. CDR3 sequence reads: CASSLSSNTEAFF. CDR3 coding DNA: TGTGCCAGCAGCTTATCCAGTAACACTGAAGCTTTCTTT.

The chain employs TRBV5-1 and TRBJ1-2; tentatively, D is TRBD1 (6 bases). Germline CDR1 reads SGHRS; CDR2 reads YFSETQ. The CDR3 sequence is 14 residues long. The ends were cut back, 6 bases at V and 5 bases at J, with 17 bases in the middle. DNA for the CDR3: TGCGCCAGCAATCCGGGACATATCCTATATGGCTACACCTTC. Its translation is CASNPGHILYGYTF.

This chain joins TRBV2 and TRBJ2-5; the D is unclear. This CDR3 is 13 amino acids long. V was cut by 4 bases and J by 7 bases, with 13 bases left in between. Per the germline V gene, CDR1 is SNHLY and CDR2 is FYNNEI. The DNA for the CDR3 is TGTGCCAGCAGTGGTCAACTGCCGGGGACCCAGTACTTC. It translates to CASSGQLPGTQYF.

The chain links TRBV27 to TRBJ1-1; the match to TRBD1 covers 10 bases. V trimming: 5 bases; J trimming: 1 base; junction bases outside the gene matches: 10. The CDR3 loop spans 17 amino acids. Germline assignment: CDR1 MNHEY and CDR2 SMNVEV (reference sequence). DNA for the CDR3: TGTGCCAGCAGTCCCCCGACAGGGGGCGGGAAGAACACTGAAGCTTTCTTT. This encodes CASSPPTGGGKNTEAFF.

V and J are TRBV6-5 and TRBJ2-3; 9 bases are shared with TRBD2. V lost 0 bases and J lost 5; bases outside the gene matches: 6. Germline V gene sequence: CDR1 MNHEY, CDR2 SVGAGI. This CDR3 is built from 16 residues. DNA for the CDR3: TGTGCCAGCAGTTACTCGAGGGCGGGGGGGATAGATACGCAGTATTTT. Translating gives CASSYSRAGGIDTQYF.

The CDR3 DNA reads TGTGCCAGCAGCTTACTAGCGGGGGGGGCCTATGAGCAGTTCTTC. Its translation: CASSLLAGGAYEQFF. J is TRBJ2-1 and V is TRBV11-3; the match to TRBD2 covers 12 bases. V dropped 2 bases and J dropped 8; count of bases not matched to a gene: 4. Germline V gives CDR1 SGHNT, CDR2 YENEEA. The CDR3 is made up of 15 amino acids.

The chain carries TRBV19 and TRBJ2-2; the D gene is possibly TRBD1 (6 bases). V lost 5 bases and J lost 7, with 14 bases in between. Germline V gene sequence: CDR1 LNHDA, CDR2 SQIVND (reference sequence). The CDR3 has 14 residues. The CDR3 protein is CASSLQGSGGELFF. The CDR3 nucleotides are TGTGCCAGTAGTCTACAGGGTTCTGGCGGGGAGCTGTTTTTT.

V gene TRBV27 combines with J gene TRBJ2-5; D is perhaps TRBD2 (6 bases). Germline-derived CDR1 and CDR2 are MNHEY and SMNVEV (reference sequence). Trimming removed 4 bases from V and 5 bases from J, with 23 bases in between. This CDR3 has 17 residues. The CDR3 DNA reads TGTGCCAGCAGTTCTAACAGCCTAGCGTGGGGCCTGGAGACCCAGTACTTC. Translated: CASSSNSLAWGLETQYF.

J is TRBJ1-4 and V is TRBV28; D unclear. This CDR3 contains 13 residues. CDR1 and CDR2 (germline): MDHEN, SYDVKM. V was clipped by 5 bases and J by 5 bases, with 9 bases between them. CDR3 DNA: TGTGCCAGCAGTCCAGGACTGAATGAAAAACTGTTTTTT. Amino acids: CASSPGLNEKLFF.

The chain employs TRBV7-2 and TRBJ2-5; 8 bases align to TRBD1. Germline values: CDR1 SGHTA, CDR2 FQGNSA. V trimming: 5 bases; J trimming: 2 bases; junction bases outside the gene matches: 7. The CDR3 runs 15 residues. The CDR3, as DNA: TGTGCCAGCAGCCAACAGGGGGTGGGGCAAGAGACCCAGTACTTC. Its translation: CASSQQGVGQETQYF.

The genes are TRBV5-1 and TRBJ1-1; no firm D call. The CDR3 covers 13 residues. The ends were cut back, 0 bases at V and 0 bases at J, with 3 bases in the middle. Germline values: CDR1 SGHRS, CDR2 YFSETQ. In DNA, the CDR3 is TGCGCCAGCAGCTTGGCAGTGAACACTGAAGCTTTCTTT. It encodes CASSLAVNTEAFF.

This clone was detected once. The gene calls are TRBV18 and TRBJ1-1, with D hard to call. In germline, CDR1 is KGHSH, CDR2 LQKENI. V was shortened by 3 bases and J by 8 bases, with 13 bases between the two germline ends. The length of the CDR3 is 13 residues. In DNA form, the CDR3 reads TGTGCCAGCTCACCTGCAGAGGATAGGGAAGCTTTCTTT. This translates into CASSPAEDREAFF.

This chain joins TRBV30 and TRBJ2-7; 7 bases agree with TRBD1. The CDR3 has 14 amino acids. Germline assignment: CDR1 GTSNPN and CDR2 SVGIG (reference sequence). Germline trimming cut 1 base from V and 3 bases from J; bases unmatched to any gene: 6. CDR3 nucleotides: TGTGCCTGGAGTGCCGGGACAGCTTTCTACGAGCAGTACTTC. Its protein is CAWSAGTAFYEQYF.

V is TRBV7-2 and J is TRBJ1-5, with 8 bases lining up with TRBD1. Germline V gene sequence: CDR1 SGHTA, CDR2 FQGNSA. J lost 2 bases, V lost 5 bases, and 5 bases had no gene match. CDR3 length: 15 residues. The chain's CDR3 is CASSPSQGGNQPQHF. CDR3 sequence (DNA): TGTGCCAGCAGCCCATCACAGGGGGGCAATCAGCCCCAGCATTTT.

This sequence joins TRBV28 and TRBJ2-3, with TRBD1 identical over 10 bases. V shed 2 bases, J shed 4 bases, and the junction held 3 bases outside the gene matches. Germline V gene lookup returns CDR1 MDHEN and CDR2 SYDVKM. The CDR3 contains 15 residues. CDR3 residues: CASSLLGTGADTQYF. CDR3 nucleotide sequence: TGTGCCAGCAGTTTACTCGGGACAGGGGCAGATACGCAGTATTTT.

The chain combines TRBV4-1 with TRBJ1-5; D is perhaps TRBD1 (5 bases). The V gene lost 1 base and the J gene lost 6 bases, with 16 bases spanning the gap. This CDR3 contains 16 residues. From germline, CDR1 is MGHRA and CDR2 YSYEKL. Here the CDR3 reads CASSQGVSQGGQPQHF. CDR3 nucleotide sequence: TGCGCCAGCAGCCAAGGTGTTAGTCAGGGCGGTCAGCCCCAGCATTTT.

The CDR3 region has the DNA TGCGCCAGCAGCCAAGAGACAGGGGGGGAAGATACGCAGTATTTT. It yields the protein CASSQETGGEDTQYF. This chain links TRBV4-1 with TRBJ2-3; the match to TRBD1 covers 9 bases. Germline values: CDR1 MGHRA, CDR2 YSYEKL. The CDR3 is 15 residues long. With V trimmed by 0 bases and J by 5 bases, 3 bases remained unmatched.

The rearrangement joins TRBV12-3 or TRBV12-4 to TRBJ2-5; 8 bases are a match to TRBD1. CDR3 length: 12 amino acids. The V gene end was trimmed by 3 bases and the J gene end by 9 bases; junction bases not matched to a gene: 3. The CDR3 DNA sequence: TGTGCCAGCAGTTTGGAGGACAGGGCCCAGTACTTC. It encodes CASSLEDRAQYF.

The chain joins TRBV5-1 to TRBJ2-3, with 7 bases fitting TRBD2. The CDR3 is made up of 14 amino acids. V lost 4 bases to trimming and J lost 4 bases; unmatched junction nucleotides: 6. CDR1 SGHRS and CDR2 YFSETQ come from the germline V gene. CDR3 region: CASSPGLGADTQYF. CDR3 DNA: TGCGCCAGCAGCCCAGGACTAGGAGCAGATACGCAGTATTTT.

CDR3 nucleotides: TGCAGCGTTGAAACTGGACAGACAGCCAAAAACATTCAGTACTTC. Protein: CSVETGQTAKNIQYF. The genes are TRBV29-1 and TRBJ2-4; D might be TRBD1 (6 bases). The CDR3 runs 15 residues. Germline V gene lookup returns CDR1 SQVTM and CDR2 ANQGSEA. The V end was cut by 2 bases, the J end by 0 bases, with 11 bases between. The full variable domain, rest sourced from reference TRBV29-1 and TRBJ2-4, is SAVISQKPSRDICQRGTSLTIQCQVDSQVTMMFWYRQQPGQSLTLIATANQGSEATYESGFVIDKFPISRPNLTFSTLTVSNMSPEDSSIYLCSVETGQTAKNIQYFGAGTRLSVL.

This clone is a singleton in its sample. V is TRBV29-1 and J is TRBJ1-2; D perhaps matches TRBD1 (6 bases). Trimming removed 3 bases at V and 6 bases at J, with 11 bases between. The germline V gene has CDR1 SQVTM and CDR2 ANQGSEA. CDR3 length: 12 residues. CDR3 bases: TGCAGCGTTGAGAAGCAGGGGAATGGCTACACCTTC. Protein sequence: CSVEKQGNGYTF.

The rearrangement uses TRBV7-8 and TRBJ2-2; D is unclear. This CDR3 is 15 amino acids long. Germline CDR1 and CDR2: SGHVS and FQNEAQ. V gave up 1 base and J gave up 1 base, with 7 bases separating them. The CDR3 protein is CASSLVAGNTGELFF. The CDR3 DNA reads TGTGCCAGCAGCTTAGTGGCAGGGAACACCGGGGAGCTGTTTTTT.

The DNA of the CDR3 is TGTGCCAGTATCCCGACAGGCCCGAGGACCGGGGAGCTGTTTTTT. Encoded protein: CASIPTGPRTGELFF. The rearrangement joins TRBV19 to TRBJ2-2; a weak D match, TRBD1 (6 bases). Trimming stripped 7 bases from V and 5 bases from J, with 17 bases between. This CDR3 region has 15 residues. The germline CDR1 and CDR2 sequences are LNHDA and SQIVND (reference sequence).